This T cell receptor beta chain was sequenced in a study of blood T cell repertoires in COVID-19. The wider study: Both acute and convalescent COVID-19 samples were obtained from the United States, Italy and Spain. In each case, the material was cDNA or gDNA derived from T cells, B-cell-depleted T cells, or PBMCs.

Germline CDR1 and CDR2: SGHRS and YFSETQ. With V trimmed by 0 bases and J by 6 bases, 2 bases remained unmatched. The length of the CDR3 is 13 residues. Study processing details: Amplification of reference gene primers was used by the study to estimate nucleated cell counts. Clones were sequenced by immunoSEQ multiplex PCR, and TCRdb holds only the in-frame ones, with some missing. V and J calls and clone size come straight from that table; D and trimming were deduced from the DNA. The top ten clones hold 1.3% to 1.5% of a sample with hundreds of thousands of clones, approximately 86% of them seen once.

This chain joins TRBV5-1 and TRBJ2-7, with TRBD1 matching over 8 bases. Input material: peripheral blood. This receptor was taken from a man at least 80 years old with acute or convalescent COVID-19. CDR3 protein: CASSLDRGAEQYF. CDR3 DNA sequence: TGCGCCAGCAGCTTGGACAGGGGGGCCGAGCAGTACTTC.